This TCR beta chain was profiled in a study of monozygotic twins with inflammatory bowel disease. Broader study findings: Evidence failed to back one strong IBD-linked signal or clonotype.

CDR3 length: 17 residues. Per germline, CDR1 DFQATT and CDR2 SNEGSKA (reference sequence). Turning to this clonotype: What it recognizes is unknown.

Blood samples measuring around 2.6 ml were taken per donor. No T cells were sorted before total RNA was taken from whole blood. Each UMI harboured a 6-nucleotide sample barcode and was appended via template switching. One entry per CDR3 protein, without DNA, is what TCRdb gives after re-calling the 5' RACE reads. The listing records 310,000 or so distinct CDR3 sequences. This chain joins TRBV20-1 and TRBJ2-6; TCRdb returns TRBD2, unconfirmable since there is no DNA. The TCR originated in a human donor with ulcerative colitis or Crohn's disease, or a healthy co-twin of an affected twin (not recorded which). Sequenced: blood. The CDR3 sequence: CSAGTSGSSGGANVLAF.